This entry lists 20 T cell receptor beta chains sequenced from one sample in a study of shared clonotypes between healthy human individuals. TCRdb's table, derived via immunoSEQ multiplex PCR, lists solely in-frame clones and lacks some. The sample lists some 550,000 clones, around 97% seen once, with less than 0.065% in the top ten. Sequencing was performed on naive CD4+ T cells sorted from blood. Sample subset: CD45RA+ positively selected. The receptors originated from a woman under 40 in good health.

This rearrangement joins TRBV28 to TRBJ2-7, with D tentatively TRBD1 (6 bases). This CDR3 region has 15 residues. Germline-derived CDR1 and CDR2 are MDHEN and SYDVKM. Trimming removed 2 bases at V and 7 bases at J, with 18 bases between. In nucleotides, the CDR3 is TGTGCCAGCAGTTTAGTCCCGGCAGGGGCCGGGGAGCAGTACTTC. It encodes CASSLVPAGAGEQYF.

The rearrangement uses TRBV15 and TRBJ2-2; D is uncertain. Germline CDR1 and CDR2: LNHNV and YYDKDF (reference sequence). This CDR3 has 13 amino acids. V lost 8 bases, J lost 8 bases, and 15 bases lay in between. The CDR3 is CATQAIISGELFF. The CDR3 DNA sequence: TGTGCCACCCAGGCCATTATTTCGGGGGAGCTGTTTTTT.

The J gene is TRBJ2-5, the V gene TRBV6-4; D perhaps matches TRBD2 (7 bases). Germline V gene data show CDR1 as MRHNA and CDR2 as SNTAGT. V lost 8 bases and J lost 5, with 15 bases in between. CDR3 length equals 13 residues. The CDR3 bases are TGTGCCAGCCAACAGGGAGGGTTGGAGACCCAGTACTTC. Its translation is CASQQGGLETQYF.

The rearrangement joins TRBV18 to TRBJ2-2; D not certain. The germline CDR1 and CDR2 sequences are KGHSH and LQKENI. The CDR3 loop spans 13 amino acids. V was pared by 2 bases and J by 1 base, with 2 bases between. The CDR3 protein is CASSPGNTGELFF. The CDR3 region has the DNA TGTGCCAGCTCACCAGGGAACACCGGGGAGCTGTTTTTT.

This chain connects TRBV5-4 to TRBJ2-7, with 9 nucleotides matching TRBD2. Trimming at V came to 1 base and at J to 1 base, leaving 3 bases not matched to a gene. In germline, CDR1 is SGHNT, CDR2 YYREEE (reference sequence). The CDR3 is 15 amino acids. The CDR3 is CASSLSSGDSYEQYF. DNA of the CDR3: TGTGCCAGCAGCTTGTCTAGCGGGGATTCCTACGAGCAGTACTTC.

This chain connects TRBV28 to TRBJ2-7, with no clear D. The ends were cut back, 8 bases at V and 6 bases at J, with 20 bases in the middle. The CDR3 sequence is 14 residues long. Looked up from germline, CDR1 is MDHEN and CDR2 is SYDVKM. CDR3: CASGPSNGLGEQYF. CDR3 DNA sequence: TGTGCCAGCGGCCCCTCGAACGGTCTGGGCGAGCAGTACTTC.

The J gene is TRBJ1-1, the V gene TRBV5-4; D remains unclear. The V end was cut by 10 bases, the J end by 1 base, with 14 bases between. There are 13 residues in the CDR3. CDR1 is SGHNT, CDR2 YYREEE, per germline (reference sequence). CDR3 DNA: TGTGCCCTGCACCCATTGGGGAACACTGAAGCTTTCTTT. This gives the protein CALHPLGNTEAFF.

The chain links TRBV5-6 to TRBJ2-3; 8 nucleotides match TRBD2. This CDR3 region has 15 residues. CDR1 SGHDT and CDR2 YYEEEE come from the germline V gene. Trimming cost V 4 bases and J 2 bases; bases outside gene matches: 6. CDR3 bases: TGTGCCAGCAGCATAGCGGGAATATACACAGATACGCAGTATTTT. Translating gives CASSIAGIYTDTQYF. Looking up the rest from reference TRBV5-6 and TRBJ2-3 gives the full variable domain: DAGVTQSPTHLIKTRGQQVTLRCSPKSGHDTVSWYQQALGQGPQFIFQYYEEEERQRGNFPDRFSGHQFPNYSSELNVNALLLGDSALYLCASSIAGIYTDTQYFGPGTRLTVL.

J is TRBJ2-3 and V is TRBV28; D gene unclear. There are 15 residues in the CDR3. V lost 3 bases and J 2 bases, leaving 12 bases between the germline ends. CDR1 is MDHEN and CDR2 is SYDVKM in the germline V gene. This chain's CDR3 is CASSFVVALTDTQYF. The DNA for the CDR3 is TGTGCCAGCAGTTTTGTAGTAGCCCTCACAGATACGCAGTATTTT.

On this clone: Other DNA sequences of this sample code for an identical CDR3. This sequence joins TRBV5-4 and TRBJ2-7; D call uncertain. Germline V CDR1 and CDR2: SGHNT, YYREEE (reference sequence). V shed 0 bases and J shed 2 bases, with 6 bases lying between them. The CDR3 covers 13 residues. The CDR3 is CASSLGGTYEQYF. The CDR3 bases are TGTGCCAGCAGCTTGGGAGGAACCTACGAGCAGTACTTC.

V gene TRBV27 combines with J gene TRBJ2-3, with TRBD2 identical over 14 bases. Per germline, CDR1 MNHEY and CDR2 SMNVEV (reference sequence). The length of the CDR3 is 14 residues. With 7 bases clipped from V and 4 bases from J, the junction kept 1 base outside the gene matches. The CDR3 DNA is TGTGCCAGCAAGACTAGCGGGAGGGCAGATACGCAGTATTTT. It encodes CASKTSGRADTQYF.

CDR3 loop: CASSLTAERGYTF. CDR3 coding DNA: TGTGCCAGCAGCTTAACAGCCGAGCGGGGCTACACCTTC. The chain carries TRBV11-2 and TRBJ1-2, with D uncertain. V was pared by 2 bases and J by 8 bases, with 12 bases between. This CDR3 spans 13 amino acids. Per germline, CDR1 SGHAT and CDR2 FQNNGV.

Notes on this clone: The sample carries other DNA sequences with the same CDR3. The chain's CDR3 is CASSPTGGTEAFF. CDR3 sequence (DNA): TGTGCCAGTAGTCCGACAGGGGGAACTGAAGCTTTCTTT. This chain uses TRBV19 with TRBJ1-1, with 9 bases aligning to TRBD1. Germline CDR1 and CDR2: LNHDA and SQIVND (reference sequence). With V trimmed by 5 bases and J by 5 bases, 3 bases remained unmatched. The CDR3 totals 13 residues.

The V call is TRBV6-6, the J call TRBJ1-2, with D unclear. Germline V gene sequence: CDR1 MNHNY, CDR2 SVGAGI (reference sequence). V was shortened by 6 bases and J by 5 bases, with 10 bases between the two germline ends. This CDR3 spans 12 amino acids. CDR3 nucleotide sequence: TGTGCCAGCAGCCCCAGTAGTTATGGCTACACCTTC. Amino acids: CASSPSSYGYTF.

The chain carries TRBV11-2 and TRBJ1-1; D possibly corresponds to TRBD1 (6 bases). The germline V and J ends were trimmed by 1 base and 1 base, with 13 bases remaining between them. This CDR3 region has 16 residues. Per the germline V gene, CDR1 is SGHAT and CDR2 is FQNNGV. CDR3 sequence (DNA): TGTGCCAGCAGCTTAGGACCTGACAGGCCGAACACTGAAGCTTTCTTT. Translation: CASSLGPDRPNTEAFF. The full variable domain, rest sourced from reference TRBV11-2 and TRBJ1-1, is EAGVAQSPRYKIIEKRQSVAFWCNPISGHATLYWYQQILGQGPKLLIQFQNNGVVDDSQLPKDRFSAERLKGVDSTLKIQPAKLEDSAVYLCASSLGPDRPNTEAFFGQGTRLTVV.

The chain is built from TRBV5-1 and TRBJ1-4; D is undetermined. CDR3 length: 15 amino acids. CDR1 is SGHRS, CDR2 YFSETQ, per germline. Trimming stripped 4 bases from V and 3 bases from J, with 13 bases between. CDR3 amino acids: CASSHTRSSNEKLFF. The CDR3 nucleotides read TGCGCCAGCAGCCACACTCGGTCTTCTAATGAAAAACTGTTTTTT.

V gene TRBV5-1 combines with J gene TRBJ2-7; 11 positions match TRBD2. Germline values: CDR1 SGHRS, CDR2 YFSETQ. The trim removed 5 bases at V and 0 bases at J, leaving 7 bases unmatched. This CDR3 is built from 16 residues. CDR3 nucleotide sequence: TGCGCCAGCAGGCGAACTAGCGGGAGAATCTCCTACGAGCAGTACTTC. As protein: CASRRTSGRISYEQYF.

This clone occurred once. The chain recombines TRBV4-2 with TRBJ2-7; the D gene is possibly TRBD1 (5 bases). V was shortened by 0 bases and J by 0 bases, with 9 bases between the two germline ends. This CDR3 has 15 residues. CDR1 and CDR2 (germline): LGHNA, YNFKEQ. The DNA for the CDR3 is TGTGCCAGCAGCCAAGAGGGGCAGGCCTCCTACGAGCAGTACTTC. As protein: CASSQEGQASYEQYF.

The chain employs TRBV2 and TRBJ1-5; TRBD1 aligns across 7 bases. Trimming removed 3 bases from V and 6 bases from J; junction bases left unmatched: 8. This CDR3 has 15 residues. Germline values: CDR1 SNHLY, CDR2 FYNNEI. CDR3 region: CASSDDRVGSQPQHF. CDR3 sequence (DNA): TGTGCCAGCAGTGATGACAGGGTTGGAAGTCAGCCCCAGCATTTT.

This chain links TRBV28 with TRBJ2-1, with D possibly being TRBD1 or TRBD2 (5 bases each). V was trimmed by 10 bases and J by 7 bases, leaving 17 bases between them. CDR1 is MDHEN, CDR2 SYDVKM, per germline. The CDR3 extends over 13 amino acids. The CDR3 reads CATRDPRGNEQFF. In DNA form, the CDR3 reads TGTGCCACCCGGGACCCCCGGGGTAATGAGCAGTTCTTC. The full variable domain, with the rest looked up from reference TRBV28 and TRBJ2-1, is DVKVTQSSRYLVKRTGEKVFLECVQDMDHENMFWYRQDPGLGLRLIYFSYDVKMKEKGDIPEGYSVSREKKERFSLILESASTNQTSMYLCATRDPRGNEQFFGPGTRLTVL.